The 22 T cell receptor beta chains below were found in one sample sequenced in a study of cytomegalovirus exposure and HLA in healthy donors. This PCR relied on a set of 60 Vbeta primers and 13 Jbeta primers. Clones were read by immunoSEQ multiplex PCR, and TCRdb kept only the in-frame ones, dropping some. Of about 160,000 clones in the sample, around 74% were seen once. Sample: PBMCs. The receptors derive from a female donor in good health and CMV-seronegative.

This chain connects TRBV19 to TRBJ2-5; weak D call: TRBD1 (5 bases). V gave up 6 bases and J gave up 2 bases, with 16 bases separating them. Germline lookup yields CDR1 LNHDA and CDR2 SQIVND (reference sequence). CDR3 size: 15 residues. The CDR3 protein is CASSPEDAGQETQYF. CDR3 nucleotide sequence: TGTGCCAGTAGCCCAGAGGACGCAGGGCAAGAGACCCAGTACTTC.

This clone was detected once. This sequence joins TRBV18 and TRBJ2-6, with D tentatively TRBD1 (5 bases). CDR3 length: 15 amino acids. V gave up 2 bases and J gave up 2 bases, with 7 bases separating them. Germline lookup yields CDR1 KGHSH and CDR2 LQKENI. CDR3 nucleotides: TGTGCCAGCTCACCAATGACAGCTGGGGCCAACGTCCTGACTTTC. This codes for CASSPMTAGANVLTF.

This clone showed up just a few times. The V and J genes are TRBV7-7 and TRBJ2-7, with TRBD2 matching 12 bases. CDR3 size: 15 residues. The germline CDR1 and CDR2 sequences are SSHAT and FNYEAQ (reference sequence). V lost 5 bases, J lost 2 bases, and 4 bases stayed unmatched. This CDR3 reads CASSPGLAGPYEQYF. The DNA of the CDR3 is TGTGCCAGCAGCCCCGGACTAGCGGGGCCCTACGAGCAGTACTTC. Looking up the rest from reference TRBV7-7 and TRBJ2-7 gives the full variable domain: GAGVSQSPRYKVTKRGQDVTLRCDPISSHATLYWYQQALGQGPEFLTYFNYEAQPDKSGLPSDRFSAERPEGSISTLTIQRTEQRDSAMYRCASSPGLAGPYEQYFGPGTRLTVT.

The J gene is TRBJ1-3, the V gene TRBV2; D is unclear. Germline loops: CDR1 SNHLY, CDR2 FYNNEI. With 9 bases removed from V and 0 bases from J, the gap between germline ends came to 15 bases. The CDR3 sequence is 15 residues long. The CDR3 nucleotides read TGTGCCAGTCCCGGACTTACGAGCTCTGGAAACACCATATATTTT. Its translation: CASPGLTSSGNTIYF.

This chain connects TRBV13 to TRBJ2-1, with 8 bases aligning to TRBD1. This CDR3 is 15 amino acids long. With 6 bases clipped from V and 3 bases from J, the junction kept 7 bases outside the gene matches. Germline V gene lookup returns CDR1 PRHDT and CDR2 FYEKMQ (reference sequence). For the CDR3, the DNA is TGTGCCAGCAGAACGACAGGGGAAAGCTACAATGAGCAGTTCTTC. Translating it yields CASRTTGESYNEQFF.

The CDR3 bases are TGTGCCAGCAGCCTCATCGTAGCGGGGACTCCCTACGAGCAGTACTTC. Encoded protein: CASSLIVAGTPYEQYF. The rearrangement uses TRBV11-1 and TRBJ2-7; 8 positions agree with TRBD2. The CDR3 covers 16 residues. Unmatched junction bases numbered 11, after V lost 5 bases and J lost 2 bases. Per the germline V gene, CDR1 is SGHAT and CDR2 is FQDESV (reference sequence).

This clone occurred a few times. This chain uses TRBV9 with TRBJ1-2; D is perhaps TRBD1 (5 bases). CDR1 and CDR2 from the germline V gene are SGDLS and YYNGEE. The CDR3 runs to 18 residues. Trimming shortened V by 0 bases and J by 6 bases, and 24 bases separated the two germline ends. As DNA, the CDR3 is TGTGCCAGCAGCGTAGGGCCATTGGTGGGCAGTACAGGTGATGGCTACACCTTC. Translation: CASSVGPLVGSTGDGYTF.

The V gene is TRBV6-4, the J gene TRBJ1-2; no reliable D call. This CDR3 is 14 amino acids long. V lost 0 bases, J lost 6 bases, and 11 bases lay in between. Germline V gene lookup returns CDR1 MRHNA and CDR2 SNTAGT. Written as DNA, the CDR3 is TGTGCCAGCAGTGACTCAGAGAGGGATAATGGCTACACCTTC. Amino acid sequence: CASSDSERDNGYTF.

This clone was detected only a few times. J is TRBJ2-7 and V is TRBV5-5, with 11 bases fitting TRBD2. The length of the CDR3 is 16 residues. Germline V CDR1 and CDR2: SGHKS, YYEKEE (reference sequence). With V trimmed by 4 bases and J by 4 bases, 10 bases remained unmatched. The CDR3, as DNA: TGTGCCAGCAGCAAGGGGACTAGCGGACAGGTGTACGAGCAGTACTTC. Protein product: CASSKGTSGQVYEQYF. Based on the CDR3 plus reference TRBV5-5 and TRBJ2-7, the full variable domain is DAGVTQSPTHLIKTRGQQVTLRCSPISGHKSVSWYQQVLGQGPQFIFQYYEKEERGRGNFPDRFSARQFPNYSSELNVNALLLGDSALYLCASSKGTSGQVYEQYFGPGTRLTVT.

The CDR3 nucleotides are TGTGCCTGGAGTGTAATCCAGGGGGGTGAGCAGTTCTTC. Protein: CAWSVIQGGEQFF. V usage is TRBV30 and J usage is TRBJ2-1, with D perhaps matching TRBD1 (7 bases). The CDR3 is 13 amino acids. Germline assignment: CDR1 GTSNPN and CDR2 SVGIG (reference sequence). The V gene lost 0 bases and the J gene lost 9 bases, with 12 bases spanning the gap. Based on the CDR3 plus reference TRBV30 and TRBJ2-1, the full variable domain is SQTIHQWPATLVQPVGSPLSLECTVEGTSNPNLYWYRQAAGRGLQLLFYSVGIGQISSEVPQNLSASRPQDRQFILSSKKLLLSDSGFYLCAWSVIQGGEQFFGPGTRLTVL.

The gene calls are TRBV7-8 and TRBJ2-1, with D possibly being TRBD1 (6 bases). V lost 3 bases and J lost 0, with 18 bases in between. The CDR3 loop spans 18 amino acids. Looked up from germline, CDR1 is SGHVS and CDR2 is FQNEAQ. CDR3 sequence: CASSFMGRTAISYNEQFF. The CDR3 DNA follows: TGTGCCAGCAGCTTCATGGGCCGGACAGCCATCTCCTACAATGAGCAGTTCTTC.

This chain connects TRBV5-5 to TRBJ1-2; 7 bases agree with TRBD1. CDR1 is SGHKS and CDR2 is YYEKEE in the germline V gene (reference sequence). The CDR3 runs to 15 residues. V lost 4 bases to trimming and J lost 4 bases; unmatched junction nucleotides: 10. The CDR3 loop is CASSPSETGFYGYTF. In DNA, the CDR3 is TGTGCCAGCAGCCCCTCTGAGACAGGGTTCTATGGCTACACCTTC.

This clone is a singleton in its sample. The chain is built from TRBV5-1 and TRBJ2-3; the match to TRBD2 covers 8 bases. After removal of 2 bases from V and 2 bases from J, the junction contained 4 bases not matched to a gene. Germline lookup yields CDR1 SGHRS and CDR2 YFSETQ. The CDR3 totals 15 residues. The CDR3 sequence: CASSLAGETTDTQYF. CDR3 sequence (DNA): TGCGCCAGCAGCTTAGCGGGAGAGACCACAGATACGCAGTATTTT.

The CDR3 loop is CAWSITGGGEKLFF. The CDR3, as DNA: TGTGCCTGGAGTATAACAGGGGGTGGTGAAAAACTGTTTTTT. This sequence joins TRBV30 and TRBJ1-4, with 8 bases that match TRBD1. Germline V CDR1 and CDR2: GTSNPN, SVGIG (reference sequence). The CDR3 totals 14 residues. J was trimmed by 7 bases and V by 2 bases; bases with no gene match: 6.

V is TRBV7-8 and J is TRBJ1-5, with D possibly being TRBD1 (5 bases). CDR1 is SGHVS, CDR2 FQNEAQ, per germline. The V end was cut by 5 bases, the J end by 9 bases, with 11 bases between. This CDR3 is built from 12 residues. DNA of the CDR3: TGTGCCAGCAGCGGCTCCCAGGGGCCCCAGCATTTT. This codes for CASSGSQGPQHF.

J is TRBJ1-2 and V is TRBV6-4, with D perhaps TRBD1 (6 bases). This CDR3 region has 13 residues. V dropped 6 bases and J dropped 2 bases, with 10 bases sitting between them. Germline V CDR1 and CDR2: MRHNA, SNTAGT. The CDR3 DNA is TGTGCCAGCAGCTCACAGGGAAACTATGGCTACACCTTC. Translating it yields CASSSQGNYGYTF.

The chain is built from TRBV5-1 and TRBJ2-1; D call uncertain. The CDR3 is made up of 15 amino acids. Per the germline V gene, CDR1 is SGHRS and CDR2 is YFSETQ. Between the trimmed V and J ends, which lost 1 base and 0 bases, there was a span of 8 bases. The CDR3 coding sequence is TGCGCCAGCAGCTTGTCGGGTGACTCCTACAATGAGCAGTTCTTC. Translating it yields CASSLSGDSYNEQFF.

This clone appeared a few times. The chain couples TRBV11-3 to TRBJ2-1; 9 nucleotides align to TRBD2. The CDR3 has 17 amino acids. Germline CDR1 SGHNT, CDR2 YENEEA. Germline trimming cut 2 bases from V and 0 bases from J; bases unmatched to any gene: 5. The CDR3 nucleotides read TGTGCCAGCAGCTTAAGTAGCGGGGGTTCCTCCTACAATGAGCAGTTCTTC. Translation gives CASSLSSGGSSYNEQFF.

The table lists this clone with a few counts. Written as DNA, the CDR3 is TGTGCCAGCAGCAGTGCCCCGCTACTAGCCTATGGCTACACCTTC. Encoded protein: CASSSAPLLAYGYTF. The rearrangement links TRBV11-2 to TRBJ1-2; D ambiguous. CDR1 is SGHAT, CDR2 FQNNGV, per germline. The CDR3 loop spans 15 amino acids. V shed 5 bases and J shed 4 bases, with 17 bases lying between them.

This chain links TRBV6-6 with TRBJ2-2; D possibly corresponds to TRBD2 (6 bases). The CDR3 is 15 amino acids. Germline CDR1 is MNHNY and CDR2 is SVGAGI (reference sequence). V was trimmed by 1 base and J by 8 bases, leaving 14 bases between them. The CDR3 nucleotides read TGTGCCAGCAGTTACTTCGGCGGGATGACGGGGGAGCTGTTTTTT. This sequence encodes CASSYFGGMTGELFF.

The V and J genes are TRBV7-2 and TRBJ2-1; 10 bases map to TRBD2. This CDR3 is built from 14 residues. Germline V CDR1 and CDR2: SGHTA, FQGNSA. V lost 3 bases to trimming and J lost 8 bases; unmatched junction nucleotides: 4. CDR3 sequence (DNA): TGTGCCAGCAGCTTGACTAGCGGGTCCCATGAGCAGTTCTTC. Residues: CASSLTSGSHEQFF.

Concerning this clone: A junction boundary mismatches the germline segment, possibly from a read error. The chain is built from TRBV5-6 and TRBJ2-7, with a tentative D call TRBD1 (6 bases). The CDR3 sequence is 12 residues long. The germline V gene encodes CDR1 SGHDT and CDR2 YYEEEE. CDR3 in amino acids: CASSLGRGVDSF. Here the CDR3 DNA reads TGTGCCAGCAGCTTGGGCAGGGGAGTCGACTCATTC.